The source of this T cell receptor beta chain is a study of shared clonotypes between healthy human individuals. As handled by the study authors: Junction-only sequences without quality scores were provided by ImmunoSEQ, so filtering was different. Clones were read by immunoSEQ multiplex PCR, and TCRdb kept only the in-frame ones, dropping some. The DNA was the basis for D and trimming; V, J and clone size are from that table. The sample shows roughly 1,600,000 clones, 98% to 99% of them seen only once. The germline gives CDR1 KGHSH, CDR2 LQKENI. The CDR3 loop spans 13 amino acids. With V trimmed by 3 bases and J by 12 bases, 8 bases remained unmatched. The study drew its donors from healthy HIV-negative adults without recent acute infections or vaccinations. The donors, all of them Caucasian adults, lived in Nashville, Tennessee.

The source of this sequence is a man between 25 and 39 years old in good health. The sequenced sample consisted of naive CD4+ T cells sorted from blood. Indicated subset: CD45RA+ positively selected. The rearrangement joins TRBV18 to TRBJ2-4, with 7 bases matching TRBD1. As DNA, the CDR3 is TGTGCCAGCTCACCCTCTACAGGGGATTCTCAGTACTTC. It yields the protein CASSPSTGDSQYF.